The following is a TCR beta chain sequence with its context. Its antigen is currently not known. The input lacks base qualities; no much larger clone sits a single base away. Including the terminal cysteine and phenylalanine, the CDR3 comprises 11 residues. The entry retains the CDR3 DNA only, 33 bases that are in frame from base 1. Looking up the germline V gene (reference sequence) yields CDR1 DFQATT and CDR2 SNEGSKA. The germline ends are 5 bases apart after V is trimmed by 2 bases and J by 7 bases. This specimen belongs to a study of T cell responses to AZD1222 COVID-19 vaccine (TCRdb year 2021). Background for the entire study: AZD1222 recipients whose second dose came at about 4 weeks and those whose second dose came at about 12 weeks were combined into one group, since spike-specific TCR depth and breadth did not differ between the two schedules. TCR sequencing covered 230 to 250 trial participants: 200 to 210 given two doses of AZD1222 and approximately 25 given two doses of MenACWY control vaccine. Trial participants were enrolled by age into 18-55, 56-69 and 70-plus year subgroups, with roughly 160, 29 and 62 TCR-sequenced participants respectively.

The time point label corresponds to: baseline before first vaccination. Vaccinee samples were obtained from the UK trials COV001 and COV002, which included a single-blind randomized controlled phase 2/3 trial of AZD1222 (ChAdOx1 nCoV-19) in healthy adults. Trial participant PBMC samples were collected at day 0 and day 28 after the second dose for TCRbeta chain sequencing. The CDR3 regions of human TCRbeta chains were analyzed by immunosequencing. On the authors' methods: Repertoire TCRs were matched against a reference library of SARS-CoV-2-specific TCRs generated with the MIRA antigen-specificity platform. Breadth was defined as the fraction of unique TCRs that were SARS-CoV-2-associated. Depth was defined as the fraction of total T cells that were SARS-CoV-2-associated. Using the MIRA data, every spike-specific TCR was mapped to the spike region that the TCR reacted to and assigned to either a CD4 or a CD8 class. Log10-transformed breadth and depth values were compared by one-way ANOVA with Sidak's multiple comparisons tests. TCRdb provides this immuneACCESS table in a form limited to in-frame rearrangements. Some clones are lacking; in checked studies, under half of them reflect an unresolved V gene, and why the rest are absent is not known. The V and J calls and clone size come from that table; D and trimming were worked out from the DNA. The sample data list about 110,000 clones, and more than 70% of these were observed just once. The biggest ten clones account for more than 15% of the sample.

Broad study findings and their caveats: No day 14 peak-response samples were available, so repertoires were characterized only after the peak T cell response. Spike-specific TCR breadth and depth rose significantly after two AZD1222 doses compared with day 0 and with MenACWY recipients. The vaccine-associated CD4 TCRs covered the entire spike protein, and the dominant responses fell in regions 160-218 and 743-854. Participants were mostly white British and included more females than males, and it was suggested by the authors that clonal diversity may have been underestimated. Conclusions about previously exposed vaccinees are limited because only five to seven AZD1222 recipients were SARS-CoV-2 seropositive at baseline. Reportedly, almost half of the unique spike-specific TCRs recognized epitopes lying outside the regions that are mutated in the B.1.351 and B.1.1.7 variants. The 56-69-year group was small, and its depth increase did not reach significance, likely because of low power.

Recombination connected TRBV20-1 to TRBJ1-4; the D gene identity is not certain. The sample here was peripheral blood, taken on day 0 of AZD1222 vaccination. This sequence originates from an adult in good health. The DNA sequence follows: TGCAGTGCTAGACAGATTGAAAAACTGTTTTTT. It codes for CSARQIEKLFF.